The 12 T cell receptor beta chains below were found in one sample sequenced in a study of circulating and synovial CD4+ cells in juvenile arthritis. Assay: immunoSEQ multiplex PCR; the TCRdb copy retains only in-frame clones and omits some. The table shows approximately 31,000 clones, with around 96% occurring only once. Material for sequencing was CD4+ T cells from blood. The origin of the receptors is a human donor with juvenile idiopathic arthritis.

The chain carries TRBV18 and TRBJ2-3, with 8 positions matching TRBD2. Unmatched junction bases numbered 14, after V lost 5 bases and J lost 4 bases. Germline V gives CDR1 KGHSH, CDR2 LQKENI. This CDR3 comprises 17 residues. Here the CDR3 reads CASSSYLSGEGSDTQYF. The CDR3 DNA follows: TGTGCCAGCTCAAGTTACCTTAGCGGGGAAGGCTCAGATACGCAGTATTTT.

The rearrangement links TRBV19 to TRBJ2-1; possibly TRBD2 for D (6 bases). The CDR3 totals 15 residues. Germline CDR1 and CDR2: LNHDA and SQIVND (reference sequence). V was trimmed by 6 bases and J by 4 bases, leaving 16 bases between them. For the CDR3, the DNA is TGTGCCAGTAGGAGCGGGCAAACCTCGTACAATGAGCAGTTCTTC. Translating it yields CASRSGQTSYNEQFF.

The chain has TRBV7-2 and TRBJ2-7; maybe TRBD2 (5 bases). There are 15 residues in the CDR3. V was pared by 4 bases and J by 0 bases, with 13 bases between. Looked up from germline, CDR1 is SGHTA and CDR2 is FQGNSA. The CDR3 bases are TGTGCCAGCAGCTCCGTCGGTGCGGGCTCCTACGAGCAGTACTTC. The encoded protein is CASSSVGAGSYEQYF.

DNA of the CDR3: TGTGCCAGCAGCAACAGACTAGCGGGTTCCTACGAGCAGTACTTC. It yields the protein CASSNRLAGSYEQYF. The rearrangement uses TRBV21-1 and TRBJ2-7; TRBD2 is taken as the D call from the table, unchecked against the DNA. TRBV21-1 is designated a pseudogene. There are 15 residues in the CDR3.

V and J are TRBV2 and TRBJ1-4; D is ambiguous. This CDR3 region has 14 residues. CDR1 and CDR2 (germline): SNHLY, FYNNEI. V was clipped by 3 bases and J by 6 bases, with 11 bases between them. The DNA of the CDR3 is TGTGCCAGCAGTGATGTCTTCGGGGATGAAAAACTGTTTTTT. This sequence encodes CASSDVFGDEKLFF.

This chain links TRBV9 with TRBJ2-3, with 7 bases that match TRBD2. Germline V gene data show CDR1 as SGDLS and CDR2 as YYNGEE. The CDR3 runs 15 residues. V was pared by 6 bases and J by 4 bases, with 11 bases of the junction left unmatched. This chain's CDR3 is CASTLMGGRADTQYF. The CDR3 coding sequence is TGTGCCAGCACTCTAATGGGGGGGAGGGCAGATACGCAGTATTTT.

The chain carries TRBV7-9 and TRBJ2-2; the D gene is possibly TRBD2 (6 bases). This CDR3 comprises 15 residues. Trimming took off 5 bases at V and 5 bases at J, with 15 bases between the two ends. CDR1 and CDR2 (germline): SEHNR, FQNEAQ (reference sequence). The DNA of the CDR3 is TGTGCCAGCAGCCTGGGACTGATTAAAACCGGGGAGCTGTTTTTT. It specifies CASSLGLIKTGELFF. The entire variable domain, with the rest obtained from reference TRBV7-9 and TRBJ2-2, is as follows: DTGVSQNPRHKITKRGQNVTFRCDPISEHNRLYWYRQTLGQGPEFLTYFQNEAQLEKSRLLSDRFSAERPKGSFSTLEIQRTEQGDSAMYLCASSLGLIKTGELFFGEGSRLTVL.

This chain uses TRBV6-1 with TRBJ1-2, with D possibly matching TRBD1 (5 bases). V dropped 3 bases and J dropped 8 bases, with 19 bases sitting between them. The germline V gene has CDR1 MNHNS and CDR2 SASEGT. The CDR3 contains 15 residues. The CDR3: CASSESQGPIGGYTF. The CDR3 nucleotides are TGTGCCAGCAGTGAGTCCCAGGGCCCTATAGGAGGCTACACCTTC.

The CDR3 bases are TGTGCCAGCAGTTACTCGATCCTCAGAAGCTCCTACGAGCAGTACTTC. Protein: CASSYSILRSSYEQYF. The V call is TRBV6-5, the J call TRBJ2-7, with D unresolved. CDR3 length: 16 amino acids. The germline V and J ends were trimmed by 0 bases and 0 bases, with 12 bases remaining between them. Germline V lookup: CDR1 MNHEY, CDR2 SVGAGI.

The chain combines TRBV7-2 with TRBJ1-2; 7 bases agree with TRBD1. Germline V gives CDR1 SGHTA, CDR2 FQGNSA. This CDR3 region has 14 residues. After removal of 5 bases from V and 5 bases from J, the junction contained 8 bases not matched to a gene. Here the CDR3 reads CASSPGGGRYGYTF. In DNA form, the CDR3 reads TGTGCCAGCAGCCCAGGGGGAGGAAGATATGGCTACACCTTC.

This rearrangement joins TRBV4-3 to TRBJ1-2; TRBD1 matches 9 bases. This CDR3 comprises 16 residues. Germline values: CDR1 LGHNA, CDR2 YSLEER. Unmatched junction bases numbered 10, after V lost 3 bases and J lost 5 bases. The CDR3 here is CASSQQFAGTGYGYTF. The CDR3 DNA reads TGCGCCAGCAGCCAGCAGTTCGCCGGGACAGGGTATGGCTACACCTTC.

The rearrangement links TRBV6-1 to TRBJ1-2, with TRBD1 identical over 8 bases. Germline V CDR1 and CDR2: MNHNS, SASEGT. This CDR3 is built from 15 residues. Trimming removed 3 bases from V and 4 bases from J; junction bases left unmatched: 7. The CDR3 DNA follows: TGTGCCAGCAGTGATGACCAGGGGGCCGGCTATGGCTACACCTTC. Translation: CASSDDQGAGYGYTF.